These 5 T cell receptor beta chains originate from one sample sequenced in a study of blood T cell repertoires in COVID-19. Here immunoSEQ multiplex PCR was the method, and the copy in TCRdb shows in-frame clones only, minus some. This repertoire shows some 100,000 clones, more than 65% found once; its top ten account for approximately 23%. Specimen: peripheral blood. These TCRs come from a man older than 75 with active or convalescent COVID-19.

This chain uses TRBV28 with TRBJ1-1; 8 bases are shared with TRBD1. The J segment lost 0 bases and the V segment lost 6 bases, leaving 18 bases of the junction unmatched. Germline V lookup: CDR1 MDHEN, CDR2 SYDVKM. The CDR3 is made up of 19 amino acids. CDR3 sequence reads: CASSSTGDGGIDMNTEAFF. CDR3 coding DNA: TGTGCCAGCAGCTCGACAGGGGACGGCGGGATCGACATGAACACTGAAGCTTTCTTT.

V gene TRBV6-2 or TRBV6-3 combines with J gene TRBJ1-2; D uncertain. The CDR3 runs to 15 residues. The V gene's germline CDR1 is MNHEY and CDR2 SVGEGT. Trimming stripped 4 bases from V and 1 base from J, with 13 bases between. This CDR3 reads CASSLSGIDNYGYTF. Written as DNA, the CDR3 is TGTGCCAGCAGTTTATCGGGAATAGATAACTATGGCTACACCTTC.

The J gene is TRBJ2-5, the V gene TRBV2; maybe TRBD2 (6 bases). The CDR3 is 16 residues long. CDR1 is SNHLY and CDR2 is FYNNEI in the germline V gene. Trimming removed 8 bases at V and 5 bases at J, with 24 bases between. CDR3 in DNA: TGTGCCAGCGGACTATCGACACTAGGGATGTTTGAGACCCAGTACTTC. This encodes CASGLSTLGMFETQYF.

The chain links TRBV2 to TRBJ1-6, with D possibly being TRBD1 (5 bases). The CDR3 spans 15 residues. Trimming removed 7 bases from V and 7 bases from J, with 17 bases in between. Germline lookup yields CDR1 SNHLY and CDR2 FYNNEI. The CDR3 DNA reads TGTGCCAGCAAAGGAATTGGGGCACCCAATTCACCCCTCCACTTT. It specifies CASKGIGAPNSPLHF.

The chain uses TRBV21-1 and TRBJ1-2; the table's D gene call, TRBD1, was not cross checked with the DNA. TRBV21-1 is tagged as a pseudogene. CDR3 length: 18 amino acids. The chain's CDR3 is CASSKAGCRHQVNYGYTF. The CDR3 bases are TGTGCCAGCAGCAAAGCTGGTTGTCGGCACCAGGTTAACTATGGCTACACCTTC.